The 14 T cell receptor beta chains below all came from one sample that was sequenced in a study of shared clonotypes between healthy human individuals (dated by TCRdb to about 2020). The library came from the immunoSEQ multiplex PCR assay. Not all clones reach the TCRdb copy of this immuneACCESS table, which keeps in-frame sequences only. Checked studies attribute under half of the gap to unresolved V genes and leave the rest unexplained. A total of over 1.4 million clones appear in this sample, roughly 96% of them only once. 0.95% to 1.5% of the sample is in the top ten clones. Specimen: naive CD4+ T cells sorted from blood. The cell subset or site label of this sample denotes: CD45RA+ positively selected. These receptors all stem from a man aged 25-40 years in good health.

The rearrangement uses TRBV7-9 and TRBJ2-7; D is perhaps TRBD2 (8 bases). V gave up 5 bases and J gave up 5 bases, with 16 bases separating them. This CDR3 region has 14 residues. Germline loops: CDR1 SEHNR, CDR2 FQNEAQ (reference sequence). In DNA, the CDR3 is TGTGCCAGCAGCCCCGGGGGGGGACAGAACGAGCAGTACTTC. The encoded protein is CASSPGGGQNEQYF.

The chain employs TRBV5-4 and TRBJ1-1, with TRBD1 matching 8 bases. Germline V gives CDR1 SGHNT, CDR2 YYREEE (reference sequence). The CDR3 totals 15 residues. The J segment lost 1 base and the V segment lost 4 bases, leaving 6 bases of the junction unmatched. CDR3 nucleotide sequence: TGTGCCAGCAGCCAAGGGACAGGTGGGAACACTGAAGCTTTCTTT. The encoded protein is CASSQGTGGNTEAFF. Together with reference TRBV5-4 and TRBJ1-1, the CDR3 gives the full variable domain: ETGVTQSPTHLIKTRGQQVTLRCSSQSGHNTVSWYQQALGQGPQFIFQYYREEENGRGNFPPRFSGLQFPNYSSELNVNALELDDSALYLCASSQGTGGNTEAFFGQGTRLTVV.

The rearrangement links TRBV14 to TRBJ2-1, with a tentative D call TRBD2 (5 bases). The V gene lost 4 bases and the J gene lost 0 bases, with 10 bases spanning the gap. Per germline, CDR1 SGHDN and CDR2 FVKESK. The CDR3 runs 15 residues. The chain's CDR3 is CASSPRTDSYNEQFF. CDR3 in DNA: TGTGCCAGCAGCCCCAGGACTGACTCCTACAATGAGCAGTTCTTC.

The J gene is TRBJ2-3, the V gene TRBV9; 11 nucleotides line up with TRBD2. Germline V gene lookup returns CDR1 SGDLS and CDR2 YYNGEE. This CDR3 contains 16 residues. With V trimmed by 3 bases and J by 10 bases, 13 bases remained unmatched. The CDR3 nucleotides are TGTGCCAGCAGCGGCGTTCCGGGACTAGCGGCATATGCGCAGTATTTT. It codes for CASSGVPGLAAYAQYF.

In regard to this clone: One end of the junction varies from germline; a read error may be responsible. Distinct nucleotide sequences in the sample also encode this CDR3. In DNA form, the CDR3 reads TGTGCCAGCAGCCTCGCTAGCGGCACCTATGAGCAGTACTTC. Its protein product is CASSLASGTYEQYF. The chain employs TRBV7-6 and TRBJ2-7; 7 positions agree with TRBD2. Germline assignment: CDR1 SGHVS and CDR2 FNYEAQ. The CDR3 contains 14 residues.

Notes on this clone: Other DNA sequences in the sample encode the same CDR3. The chain combines TRBV5-1 with TRBJ1-2; 7 nucleotides align to TRBD1. Germline V gives CDR1 SGHRS, CDR2 YFSETQ. The CDR3 spans 13 residues. With 4 bases clipped from V and 2 bases from J, the junction kept 2 bases outside the gene matches. This CDR3 reads CASSETGNYGYTF. The CDR3 nucleotides read TGCGCCAGCAGCGAGACAGGGAACTATGGCTACACCTTC.

The V gene is TRBV5-8, the J gene TRBJ2-3; 8 bases align to TRBD2. This CDR3 is 15 amino acids long. With V trimmed by 2 bases and J by 10 bases, 12 bases remained unmatched. Germline assignment: CDR1 SGHTS and CDR2 YDEGEE. Here the CDR3 reads CASSFSSGRDLAQYF. The CDR3 DNA reads as TGTGCCAGCAGCTTTAGCAGCGGGAGAGATTTGGCGCAGTATTTT.

This clone was counted a single time. V is TRBV5-8 and J is TRBJ2-1; TRBD2 agrees at 12 bases. This CDR3 has 17 residues. The trim removed 1 base at V and 1 base at J, leaving 3 bases unmatched. Germline V gene sequence: CDR1 SGHTS, CDR2 YDEGEE. CDR3 amino acids: CASSLTSGRRSYNEQFF. The CDR3 DNA is TGTGCCAGCAGCTTGACTAGCGGGAGGCGGTCCTACAATGAGCAGTTCTTC. Combining the CDR3 with reference TRBV5-8 and TRBJ2-1 gives the whole variable domain EAGVTQSPTHLIKTRGQQATLRCSPISGHTSVYWYQQALGLGLQFLLWYDEGEERNRGNFPPRFSGRQFPNYSSELNVNALELEDSALYLCASSLTSGRRSYNEQFFGPGTRLTVL.

In its sample, this clone was seen a few times. V is TRBV28 and J is TRBJ2-7, with 9 nucleotides matching TRBD2. The CDR3 sequence is 16 residues long. The germline V gene encodes CDR1 MDHEN and CDR2 SYDVKM. V lost 6 bases and J lost 5; bases outside the gene matches: 14. The DNA of the CDR3 is TGTGCCAGCAGCCCCGTCGCGGGAGGGCACCCCGACGAGCAGTACTTC. The encoded protein is CASSPVAGGHPDEQYF.

This rearrangement joins TRBV29-1 to TRBJ1-1; D remains ambiguous. The V end was cut by 2 bases, the J end by 5 bases, with 15 bases between. This CDR3 contains 14 residues. Germline V CDR1 and CDR2: SQVTM, ANQGSEA. The CDR3 region has the DNA TGCAGCGTTGAAAGGGTGGGAGGGATGACTGAAGCTTTCTTT. Its protein is CSVERVGGMTEAFF. Drawing the rest from reference TRBV29-1 and TRBJ1-1, the complete variable domain is SAVISQKPSRDICQRGTSLTIQCQVDSQVTMMFWYRQQPGQSLTLIATANQGSEATYESGFVIDKFPISRPNLTFSTLTVSNMSPEDSSIYLCSVERVGGMTEAFFGQGTRLTVV.

The chain is built from TRBV9 and TRBJ1-3; no firm D call. The V and J ends lost 0 bases and 8 bases respectively, with 12 bases between them. The CDR3 contains 14 residues. Germline CDR1 is SGDLS and CDR2 is YYNGEE. The CDR3, as DNA: TGTGCCAGCAGCGTAGCTCCCGACGGGGACACCATATATTTT. It specifies CASSVAPDGDTIYF. The whole variable domain, filled in from reference TRBV9 and TRBJ1-3, reads DSGVTQTPKHLITATGQRVTLRCSPRSGDLSVYWYQQSLDQGLQFLIQYYNGEERAKGNILERFSAQQFPDLHSELNLSSLELGDSALYFCASSVAPDGDTIYFGEGSWLTVV.

This clone has only one observation. The rearrangement uses TRBV18 and TRBJ2-7, with D uncertain. This CDR3 is 15 amino acids long. V lost 3 bases to trimming and J lost 0 bases, with 12 bases between them. CDR1 is KGHSH and CDR2 is LQKENI in the germline V gene. DNA of the CDR3: TGTGCCAGCTCACCTCCAGTTGGCCGCTCCTACGAGCAGTACTTC. This translates into CASSPPVGRSYEQYF.

The rearrangement joins TRBV5-4 to TRBJ1-1; D perhaps matches TRBD1 (6 bases). In germline, CDR1 is SGHNT, CDR2 YYREEE (reference sequence). Trimming removed 1 base at V and 1 base at J, with 11 bases between. The CDR3 is 15 residues long. The CDR3 sequence: CASSLFIRGNTEAFF. CDR3 DNA sequence: TGTGCCAGCAGCTTGTTTATCAGGGGGAACACTGAAGCTTTCTTT.

The chain has TRBV28 and TRBJ2-7; a weak D match, TRBD2 (5 bases). Trimming stripped 3 bases from V and 4 bases from J, with 16 bases between. Germline CDR1 reads MDHEN; CDR2 reads SYDVKM. The CDR3 contains 15 residues. DNA for the CDR3: TGTGCCAGCAGTTTCTCAGGAGTTCGGGGATACGAGCAGTACTTC. Translating it yields CASSFSGVRGYEQYF. Supplemented by reference TRBV28 and TRBJ2-7, the full variable domain reads DVKVTQSSRYLVKRTGEKVFLECVQDMDHENMFWYRQDPGLGLRLIYFSYDVKMKEKGDIPEGYSVSREKKERFSLILESASTNQTSMYLCASSFSGVRGYEQYFGPGTRLTVT.